The sequence of this T cell receptor (beta chain) was determined in a study of cytomegalovirus exposure and HLA in healthy donors. The PCR employed 60 Vbeta primers together with 13 Jbeta primers. TCRdb's table, derived via immunoSEQ multiplex PCR, lists solely in-frame clones and lacks some. The sample includes 250,000 to 350,000 clones, roughly 80% seen only once; the top ten take about 0.3%. This clone showed up just a few times. The antigen remains unidentified. Study-level points and caveats: Three CMV-associated chains were confirmed in vitro to be specific for CMV antigens. Cytomegalovirus status was reportedly diagnosed by the classifier with high specificity and sensitivity. Later analysis identified 15,000 to 20,000 TCR beta sequences associated with HLA alleles, using a false discovery rate threshold of 0.05. Common viral pathogens seemed to be connected with several of the most significant clusters, according to a later analysis.

The CDR3 runs to 15 residues. Trimming removed 2 bases from V and 4 bases from J, with 14 bases in between. The V gene's germline CDR1 is SEHNR and CDR2 FQNEAQ (reference sequence). Source material: PBMCs. The receptor comes from a girl aged 2 to 9 in good health and CMV-seronegative. V gene TRBV7-9 combines with J gene TRBJ1-1, with D perhaps matching TRBD1 (5 bases). The CDR3 is CASSLHPRAVTEAFF. DNA of the CDR3: TGTGCCAGCAGCTTACACCCCAGGGCAGTCACTGAAGCTTTCTTT.